This TCR beta chain was recovered during a study of OX40 agonist ivuxolimab in advanced cancers. Background on the study: At about 81% male, the cohort had a mean age of about 60 years, ranging from roughly 20 to 79.

The method was immunoSEQ multiplex PCR; TCRdb's version includes in-frame clones alone and lacks a portion of them. The sample yields 40,000 or so clones, 70% to 90% seen once. Trimming cost V 7 bases and J 2 bases, with 7 bases left between them. The CDR3 length is 11 residues. CDR1 and CDR2 (germline): SQVTM, ANQGSEA. The V and J genes are TRBV29-1 and TRBJ2-3; D remains ambiguous. The clonotype comes from an adult with an advanced solid tumor such as melanoma, head and neck, liver or kidney cancer. The sample here was CD4+ or CD8+ T cells sorted from blood, taken in a trial of the OX40 agonist ivuxolimab. The CDR3 is CSGKVTDTQYF. CDR3 sequence (DNA): TGCAGCGGGAAGGTCACAGATACGCAGTATTTT.